The 31 T cell receptor beta chains reported below all come from one sample, sequenced in a study of blood T cell repertoires in COVID-19. Some clones are missing from TCRdb's copy, which holds only in-frame ones; the method was immunoSEQ multiplex PCR. The data show over 200,000 clones, approximately 90% seen once. What was sequenced was peripheral blood. The origin of the receptors is a man between 60 and 70 years old with COVID-19, enrolled during active disease.

This chain uses TRBV20-1 with TRBJ1-5; D gene unclear. The CDR3 spans 12 residues. From germline, CDR1 is DFQATT and CDR2 SNEGSKA (reference sequence). Trimming removed 3 bases at V and 4 bases at J, with 7 bases between. CDR3 loop: CSASQLNQPQHF. The CDR3 bases are TGCAGTGCTAGTCAGTTAAATCAGCCCCAGCATTTT.

Only one count was recorded for this clone. This chain connects TRBV6-6 to TRBJ1-5; D not certain. The ends were cut back, 4 bases at V and 10 bases at J, with 20 bases in the middle. The germline V gene has CDR1 MNHNY and CDR2 SVGAGI (reference sequence). This CDR3 has 15 residues. CDR3 coding DNA: TGTGCCAGCAGTTCCCTATCAGGCGAACGTGGCCCCCAGCATTTT. This gives the protein CASSSLSGERGPQHF.

A remark on this clone: Other DNA sequences in the same sample also yield this CDR3. The chain links TRBV2 to TRBJ2-7; 13 positions agree with TRBD2. Germline V gene sequence: CDR1 SNHLY, CDR2 FYNNEI. The V segment lost 5 bases and the J segment 3 bases; nucleotides outside the gene matches: 1. This CDR3 is 14 amino acids long. Written as DNA, the CDR3 is TGTGCCAGCAGTTGGACTAGCGGGAGCTACGAGCAGTACTTC. This translates into CASSWTSGSYEQYF.

This chain uses TRBV4-1 with TRBJ1-5; D is undetermined. The CDR3 covers 15 residues. CDR1 is MGHRA and CDR2 is YSYEKL in the germline V gene. Trimming stripped 4 bases from V and 1 base from J, with 11 bases between. CDR3 region: CASSLGGLSNQPQHF. The CDR3 nucleotides are TGCGCCAGCAGCCTTGGAGGGTTGAGCAATCAGCCCCAGCATTTT.

In its sample, this clone was seen once. The chain couples TRBV4-2 to TRBJ2-1, with TRBD2 matching 12 bases. Losses at the gene ends were 0 bases for V and 2 bases for J; bases not matched to a gene: 5. CDR3 size: 18 residues. Per the germline V gene, CDR1 is LGHNA and CDR2 is YNFKEQ. The CDR3 DNA reads as TGTGCCAGCAGCCAAGAATTTCGACTAGCGGGGGCCTACAATGAGCAGTTCTTC. Protein: CASSQEFRLAGAYNEQFF.

This clone occurred once. The rearrangement joins TRBV5-8 to TRBJ2-2, with a tentative D call TRBD2 (5 bases). V lost 2 bases and J lost 7, with 15 bases in between. Germline CDR1 and CDR2: SGHTS and YDEGEE. CDR3 length: 15 residues. The CDR3 DNA follows: TGTGCCAGCAGCTTAAGTAGCGCGAGGTTCGGGGAGCTGTTTTTT. Translated: CASSLSSARFGELFF.

This rearrangement joins TRBV10-3 to TRBJ2-3, with 9 nucleotides matching TRBD1. Germline V CDR1 and CDR2: ENHRY, SYGVKD. J lost 7 bases, V lost 2 bases, and 10 bases had no gene match. This CDR3 has 16 residues. Written as DNA, the CDR3 is TGTGCCATCAGTGAGCCGGGGACAGGGCACGGGAATACGCAGTATTTT. As protein: CAISEPGTGHGNTQYF.

The rearrangement uses TRBV27 and TRBJ1-5; D unclear. CDR1 and CDR2 (germline): MNHEY, SMNVEV (reference sequence). The V end lost 3 bases, the J end lost 7 bases, and 13 bases lay between the germline ends. CDR3 length: 14 amino acids. As DNA, the CDR3 is TGTGCCAGCAGTTTTAGGGAGGGCGGCCAGCCCCAGCATTTT. It yields the protein CASSFREGGQPQHF.

The rearrangement uses TRBV9 and TRBJ2-7, with TRBD1 matching over 9 bases. From germline, CDR1 is SGDLS and CDR2 YYNGEE. This CDR3 comprises 15 residues. Germline trimming cut 0 bases from V and 6 bases from J; bases unmatched to any gene: 7. CDR3 in DNA: TGTGCCAGCAGCGTAGGGGGACAGGGAACCTCCGAGCAGTACTTC. Protein product: CASSVGGQGTSEQYF.

The rearrangement uses TRBV7-9 and TRBJ2-3, with D unclear. The germline V gene has CDR1 SEHNR and CDR2 FQNEAQ (reference sequence). Deletions cut 5 bases from V and 2 bases from J, with 14 bases between. The CDR3 is 15 residues long. The CDR3 protein is CASSPVGRFTDTQYF. The CDR3 coding sequence is TGTGCCAGCAGCCCAGTGGGCCGTTTCACAGATACGCAGTATTTT.

The rearrangement joins TRBV4-2 to TRBJ2-1, with D maybe TRBD1 (7 bases). The germline V and J ends were trimmed by 3 bases and 4 bases, with 19 bases remaining between them. Germline CDR1 and CDR2: LGHNA and YNFKEQ. This CDR3 is 17 amino acids long. CDR3 nucleotides: TGTGCCAGCAGCCACTCAGTAGGCAGGGGGGAATACAATGAGCAGTTCTTC. It yields the protein CASSHSVGRGEYNEQFF.

With respect to this clone: The identical CDR3 is also encoded by other nucleotide sequences in the sample. The chain joins TRBV19 to TRBJ1-5; D gene unclear. This CDR3 is 12 amino acids long. V was trimmed by 3 bases and J by 4 bases, leaving 4 bases between them. Germline CDR1 is LNHDA and CDR2 is SQIVND (reference sequence). In nucleotides, the CDR3 is TGTGCCAGTAGTATGAGTAATCAGCCCCAGCATTTT. Amino acids: CASSMSNQPQHF.

The chain combines TRBV7-2 with TRBJ1-3, with D uncertain. V gave up 2 bases and J gave up 4 bases, with 18 bases separating them. CDR3 size: 17 residues. Germline-derived CDR1 and CDR2 are SGHTA and FQGNSA. The CDR3 DNA follows: TGTGCCAGCAGCTTAACTTCACTTATTGACACCGGAAACACCATATATTTT. Protein sequence: CASSLTSLIDTGNTIYF.

The genes are TRBV19 and TRBJ2-1, with TRBD2 matching 8 bases. CDR1 and CDR2 (germline): LNHDA, SQIVND (reference sequence). The V segment lost 6 bases and the J segment 4 bases; nucleotides outside the gene matches: 8. The CDR3 consists of 15 residues. CDR3: CASRPTSGSYNEQFF. CDR3 bases: TGTGCCAGTAGGCCAACTAGCGGTTCTTACAATGAGCAGTTCTTC.

The rearrangement links TRBV5-4 to TRBJ2-3; 11 positions match TRBD1. The CDR3 consists of 17 residues. Per the germline V gene, CDR1 is SGHNT and CDR2 is YYREEE (reference sequence). V lost 4 bases and J lost 5; bases outside the gene matches: 12. The CDR3 region has the DNA TGTGCCAGCAGCCCCGGAGGCTGGGGACAGGGGGAAGATACGCAGTATTTT. This encodes CASSPGGWGQGEDTQYF.

The V gene is TRBV9, the J gene TRBJ1-2; D remains unclear. CDR1 is SGDLS and CDR2 is YYNGEE in the germline V gene. Between the trimmed V and J ends, which lost 0 bases and 8 bases, there was a span of 14 bases. The CDR3 loop spans 14 amino acids. This CDR3 is CASSVAGSRAGYTF. CDR3 nucleotides: TGTGCCAGCAGCGTAGCCGGAAGCCGAGCGGGCTACACCTTC.

V gene TRBV3-1 (or the pseudogene TRBV3-2) combines with J gene TRBJ1-2; tentative D call: TRBD1 (5 bases). The CDR3 consists of 15 residues. CDR1 is LGHDT and CDR2 is YNNKEL in the germline V gene (reference sequence). Between the trimmed V and J ends, which lost 3 bases and 4 bases, there was a span of 15 bases. The CDR3 DNA is TGTGCCAGCAGCCAGGGTCACTCAAGGGGCTATGGCTACACCTTC. It translates to CASSQGHSRGYGYTF.

The chain joins TRBV19 to TRBJ2-1; 7 bases agree with TRBD2. The CDR3 covers 16 residues. The V gene end was trimmed by 7 bases and the J gene end by 0 bases; junction bases not matched to a gene: 9. Per the germline V gene, CDR1 is LNHDA and CDR2 is SQIVND (reference sequence). The chain's CDR3 is CASTPTGGSSYNEQFF. In DNA, the CDR3 is TGTGCCAGTACCCCAACCGGGGGGAGCTCCTACAATGAGCAGTTCTTC.

The chain joins TRBV7-8 to TRBJ2-4, with D possibly TRBD2 on 5 matching bases. The V end lost 5 bases, the J end lost 8 bases, and 16 bases lay between the germline ends. Looked up from germline, CDR1 is SGHVS and CDR2 is FQNEAQ. The CDR3 covers 14 residues. The CDR3 reads CASSPTGLRDIQYF. Written as DNA, the CDR3 is TGTGCCAGCAGCCCGACTGGACTCCGAGACATTCAGTACTTC.

This clone was observed a single time. The gene calls are TRBV4-1 and TRBJ2-5; D is possibly TRBD2 (5 bases). This CDR3 is built from 14 residues. CDR1 is MGHRA and CDR2 is YSYEKL in the germline V gene. The V and J ends lost 0 bases and 14 bases respectively, with 19 bases between them. The CDR3: CASSQDGRLAFIYF. The CDR3 DNA follows: TGCGCCAGCAGCCAAGATGGCCGGCTAGCCTTTATATACTTC.

This chain joins TRBV15 and TRBJ2-6; the match to TRBD2 covers 7 bases. CDR3 length equals 18 residues. Germline assignment: CDR1 LNHNV and CDR2 YYDKDF (reference sequence). V shed 10 bases, J shed 1 base, and the junction held 16 bases outside the gene matches. Here the CDR3 reads CAIMPGGALRSGANVLTF. The CDR3 DNA reads as TGTGCCATCATGCCGGGAGGTGCGTTACGGTCTGGGGCCAACGTCCTGACTTTC.

The CDR3 DNA is TGCGCCAGCAGCCTGACGTACGGACTAGCGGAAGACTACAATGAGCAGTTCTTC. Amino acid sequence: CASSLTYGLAEDYNEQFF. This chain uses TRBV4-1 with TRBJ2-1; 10 positions agree with TRBD2. V shed 4 bases, J shed 3 bases, and the junction held 12 bases outside the gene matches. CDR3 length: 18 amino acids. Germline V gene sequence: CDR1 MGHRA, CDR2 YSYEKL.

V is TRBV19 and J is TRBJ2-7, with 10 bases fitting TRBD1. The CDR3 runs to 16 residues. Germline assignment: CDR1 LNHDA and CDR2 SQIVND (reference sequence). Trimming at V came to 4 bases and at J to 6 bases, leaving 12 bases not matched to a gene. The CDR3 here is CASSSRGTGEIGEQYF. The CDR3 DNA sequence: TGTGCCAGTAGTAGCCGCGGGACAGGGGAAATTGGCGAGCAGTACTTC.

The rearrangement links TRBV2 to TRBJ1-4, with 9 bases aligning to TRBD1. Losses at the gene ends were 2 bases for V and 8 bases for J; bases not matched to a gene: 6. Germline V gives CDR1 SNHLY, CDR2 FYNNEI. The CDR3 extends over 15 amino acids. CDR3 in DNA: TGTGCCAGCAGTGAAACCGGGACAGGGAACGAAAAACTGTTTTTT. Protein: CASSETGTGNEKLFF.

This CDR3 is CASAPTGAGELFF. CDR3 DNA sequence: TGTGCCAGCGCGCCGACAGGGGCCGGGGAGCTGTTTTTT. The chain combines TRBV18 with TRBJ2-2, with 8 bases aligning to TRBD1. V gave up 8 bases and J gave up 6 bases; unmatched junction bases: 5. The CDR3 runs to 13 residues. CDR1 KGHSH and CDR2 LQKENI come from the germline V gene.

The J gene is TRBJ2-1, the V gene TRBV4-2; 9 bases are a match to TRBD2. With 1 base clipped from V and 7 bases from J, the junction kept 8 bases outside the gene matches. The germline V gene encodes CDR1 LGHNA and CDR2 YNFKEQ. The CDR3 loop spans 16 amino acids. CDR3: CASSQAENSGGNEQFF. CDR3 bases: TGTGCCAGCAGCCAAGCGGAGAATAGCGGGGGAAATGAGCAGTTCTTC.

The chain uses TRBV24-1 and TRBJ2-7, with 8 bases identical to TRBD2. This CDR3 spans 13 amino acids. J was trimmed by 6 bases and V by 0 bases; bases with no gene match: 0. The germline CDR1 and CDR2 sequences are KGHDR and SFDVKD. The chain's CDR3 is CATSDLAGGEQYF. CDR3 in DNA: TGTGCCACCAGTGATTTGGCGGGGGGCGAGCAGTACTTC.

This sequence joins TRBV5-1 and TRBJ1-2; D is ambiguous. CDR3 size: 13 residues. Germline assignment: CDR1 SGHRS and CDR2 YFSETQ. V lost 1 base and J 13 bases, leaving 17 bases between the germline ends. The CDR3 DNA is TGCGCCAGCAGCTTGACAGCCTCGTCGGTCGTCACCTTC. Protein: CASSLTASSVVTF. The entire variable domain, with the rest obtained from reference TRBV5-1 and TRBJ1-2, is as follows: KAGVTQTPRYLIKTRGQQVTLSCSPISGHRSVSWYQQTPGQGLQFLFEYFSETQRNKGNFPGRFSGRQFSNSRSEMNVSTLELGDSALYLCASSLTASSVVTFGSGTRLTVV.

The chain carries TRBV5-1 and TRBJ1-3; tentatively, D is TRBD1 (5 bases). This CDR3 spans 16 amino acids. V lost 3 bases, J lost 2 bases, and 15 bases lay in between. CDR1 and CDR2 from the germline V gene are SGHRS and YFSETQ. This CDR3 reads CASSYHTGAPGNTIYF. In DNA form, the CDR3 reads TGCGCCAGCAGCTATCATACAGGAGCTCCTGGAAACACCATATATTTT.

The chain combines TRBV11-2 with TRBJ1-4; TRBD1 agrees at 10 bases. V trimming: 8 bases; J trimming: 6 bases; junction bases outside the gene matches: 6. CDR3 length equals 14 residues. Germline V lookup: CDR1 SGHAT, CDR2 FQNNGV. The chain's CDR3 is CASRTGTGDEKLFF. CDR3 sequence (DNA): TGTGCCAGCCGTACCGGGACAGGGGATGAAAAACTGTTTTTT.

This sequence joins TRBV19 and TRBJ2-7; D perhaps matches TRBD2 (5 bases). Germline CDR1 reads LNHDA; CDR2 reads SQIVND (reference sequence). There are 13 residues in the CDR3. V was pared by 10 bases and J by 3 bases, with 16 bases between. The CDR3 reads CATRRVGDYEQYF. CDR3 in DNA: TGTGCCACCCGGCGGGTAGGAGACTACGAGCAGTACTTC.